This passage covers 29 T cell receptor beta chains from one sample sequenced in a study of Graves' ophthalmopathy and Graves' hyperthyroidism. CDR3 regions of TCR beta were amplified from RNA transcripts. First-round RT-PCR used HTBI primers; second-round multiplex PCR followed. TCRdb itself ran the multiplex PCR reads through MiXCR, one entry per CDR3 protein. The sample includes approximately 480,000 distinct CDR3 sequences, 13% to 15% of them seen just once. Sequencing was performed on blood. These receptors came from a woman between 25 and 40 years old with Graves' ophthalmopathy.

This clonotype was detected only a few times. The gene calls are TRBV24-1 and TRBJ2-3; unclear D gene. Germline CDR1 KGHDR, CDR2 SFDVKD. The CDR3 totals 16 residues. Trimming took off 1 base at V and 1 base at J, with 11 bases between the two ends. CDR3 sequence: CATSDFRVAGTDTQYF. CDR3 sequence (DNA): TGTGCCACCAGTGATTTTCGGGTGGCGGGCACAGATACGCAGTATTTT.

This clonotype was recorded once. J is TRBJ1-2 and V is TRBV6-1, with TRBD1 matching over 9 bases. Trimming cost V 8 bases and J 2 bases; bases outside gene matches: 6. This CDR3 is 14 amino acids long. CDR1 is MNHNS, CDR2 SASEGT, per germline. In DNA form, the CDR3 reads TGTGCCAGCGCACCCGGGACAGGGAACTATGGCTACACCTTC. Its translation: CASAPGTGNYGYTF.

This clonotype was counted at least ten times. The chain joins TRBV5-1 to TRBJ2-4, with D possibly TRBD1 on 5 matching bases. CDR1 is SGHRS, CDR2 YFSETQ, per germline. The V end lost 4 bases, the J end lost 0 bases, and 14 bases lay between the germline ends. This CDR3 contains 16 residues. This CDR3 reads CASSISGILAKNIQYF. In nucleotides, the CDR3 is TGCGCCAGCAGCATCTCAGGGATTCTAGCCAAAAACATTCAGTACTTC.

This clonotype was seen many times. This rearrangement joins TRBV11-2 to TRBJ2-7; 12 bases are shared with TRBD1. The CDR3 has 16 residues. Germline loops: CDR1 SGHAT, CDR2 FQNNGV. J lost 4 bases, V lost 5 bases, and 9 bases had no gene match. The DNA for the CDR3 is TGTGCCAGCAGCCCCGGGACAGGGGGCAGTTCTTACGAGCAGTACTTC. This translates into CASSPGTGGSSYEQYF.

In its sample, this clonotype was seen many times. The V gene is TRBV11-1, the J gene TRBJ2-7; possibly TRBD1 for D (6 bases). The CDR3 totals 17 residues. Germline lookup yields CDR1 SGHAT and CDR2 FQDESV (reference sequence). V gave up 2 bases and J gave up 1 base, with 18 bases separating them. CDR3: CASSLFSGVELSYEQYF. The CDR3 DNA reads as TGTGCCAGCAGCTTATTTTCAGGGGTGGAACTATCCTACGAGCAGTACTTC.

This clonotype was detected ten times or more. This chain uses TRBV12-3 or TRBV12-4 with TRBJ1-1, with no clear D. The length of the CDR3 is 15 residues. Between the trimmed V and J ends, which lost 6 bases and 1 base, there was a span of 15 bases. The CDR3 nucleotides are TGTGCCAGCAGCTTCCAGATGGGCCCGAACACTGAAGCTTTCTTT. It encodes CASSFQMGPNTEAFF.

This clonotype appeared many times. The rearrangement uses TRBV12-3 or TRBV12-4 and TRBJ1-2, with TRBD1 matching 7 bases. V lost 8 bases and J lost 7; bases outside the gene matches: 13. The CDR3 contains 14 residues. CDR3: CASQGGSLMRGYTF. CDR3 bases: TGTGCCAGCCAAGGGGGCAGCCTAATGCGTGGCTACACCTTC.

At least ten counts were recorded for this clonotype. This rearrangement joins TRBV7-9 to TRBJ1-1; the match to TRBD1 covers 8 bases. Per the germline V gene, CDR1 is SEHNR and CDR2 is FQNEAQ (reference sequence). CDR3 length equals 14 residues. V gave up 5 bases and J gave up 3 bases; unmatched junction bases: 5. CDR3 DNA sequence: TGTGCCAGCAGCCCTAACAGGGGGGACACTGAAGCTTTCTTT. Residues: CASSPNRGDTEAFF.

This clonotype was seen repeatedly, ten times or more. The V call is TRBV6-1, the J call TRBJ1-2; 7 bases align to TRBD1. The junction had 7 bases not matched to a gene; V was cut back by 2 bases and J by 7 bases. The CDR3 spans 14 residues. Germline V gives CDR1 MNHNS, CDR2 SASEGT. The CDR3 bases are TGTGCCAGCAGTGAACTGGGACAGCTGGGTGGCTACACCTTC. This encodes CASSELGQLGGYTF.

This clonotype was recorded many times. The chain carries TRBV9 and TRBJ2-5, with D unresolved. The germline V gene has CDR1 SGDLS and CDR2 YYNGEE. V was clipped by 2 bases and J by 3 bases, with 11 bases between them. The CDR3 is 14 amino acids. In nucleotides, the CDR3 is TGTGCCAGCAGCGTGGCAGACGGCGAAGAGACCCAGTACTTC. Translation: CASSVADGEETQYF.

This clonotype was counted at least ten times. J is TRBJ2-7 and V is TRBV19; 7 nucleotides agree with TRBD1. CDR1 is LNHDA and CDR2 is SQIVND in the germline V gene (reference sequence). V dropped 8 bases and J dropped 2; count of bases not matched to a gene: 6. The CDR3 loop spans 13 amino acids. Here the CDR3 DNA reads TGTGCCAGTTCCACAGGGGCGGCCTACGAGCAGTACTTC. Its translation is CASSTGAAYEQYF.

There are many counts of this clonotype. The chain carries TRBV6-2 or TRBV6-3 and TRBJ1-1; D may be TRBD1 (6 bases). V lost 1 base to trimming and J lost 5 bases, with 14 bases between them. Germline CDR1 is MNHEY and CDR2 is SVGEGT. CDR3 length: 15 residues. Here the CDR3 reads CASSYLQGRGTEAFF. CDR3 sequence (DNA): TGTGCCAGCAGTTACTTACAGGGACGGGGGACTGAAGCTTTCTTT.

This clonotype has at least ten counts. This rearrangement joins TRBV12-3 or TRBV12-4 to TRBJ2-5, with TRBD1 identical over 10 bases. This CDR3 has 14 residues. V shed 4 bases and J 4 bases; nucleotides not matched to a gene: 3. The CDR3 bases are TGTGCCAGCAGTTCCCGACAGGGGGCAGAGACCCAGTACTTC. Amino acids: CASSSRQGAETQYF.

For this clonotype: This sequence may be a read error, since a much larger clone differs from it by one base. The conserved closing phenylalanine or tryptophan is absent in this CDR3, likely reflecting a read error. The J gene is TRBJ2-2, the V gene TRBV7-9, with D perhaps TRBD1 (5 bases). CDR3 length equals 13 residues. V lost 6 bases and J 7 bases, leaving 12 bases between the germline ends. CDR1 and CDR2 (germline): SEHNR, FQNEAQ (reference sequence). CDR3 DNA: TGTGCCAGCAGTCGCTTGACAGTCGGGGAGCTGTTTTTG. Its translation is CASSRLTVGELFL.

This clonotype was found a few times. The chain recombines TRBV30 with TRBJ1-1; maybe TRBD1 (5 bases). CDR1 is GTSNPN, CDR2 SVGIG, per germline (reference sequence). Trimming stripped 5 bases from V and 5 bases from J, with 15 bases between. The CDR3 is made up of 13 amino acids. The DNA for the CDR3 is TGTGCCTGGGCCATCGGCTGGGGGACTGAAGCTTTCTTT. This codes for CAWAIGWGTEAFF.

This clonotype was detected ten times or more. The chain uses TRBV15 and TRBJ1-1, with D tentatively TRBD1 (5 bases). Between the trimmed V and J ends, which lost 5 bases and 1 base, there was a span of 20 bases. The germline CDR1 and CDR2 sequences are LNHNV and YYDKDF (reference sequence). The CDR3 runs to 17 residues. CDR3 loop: CATSLQHRRGENTEAFF. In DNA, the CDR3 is TGTGCCACCAGCCTCCAACACAGGAGGGGAGAGAACACTGAAGCTTTCTTT. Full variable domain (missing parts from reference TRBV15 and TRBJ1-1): DAMVIQNPRYQVTQFGKPVTLSCSQTLNHNVMYWYQQKSSQAPKLLFHYYDKDFNNEADTPDNFQSRRPNTSFCFLDIRSPGLGDTAMYLCATSLQHRRGENTEAFFGQGTRLTVV.

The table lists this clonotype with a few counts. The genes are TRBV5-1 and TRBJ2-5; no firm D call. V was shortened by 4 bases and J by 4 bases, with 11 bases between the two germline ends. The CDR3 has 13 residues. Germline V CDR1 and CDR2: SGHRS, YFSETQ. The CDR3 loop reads CASSVQDGETQYF. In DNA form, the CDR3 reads TGCGCCAGCAGCGTACAAGACGGAGAGACCCAGTACTTC.

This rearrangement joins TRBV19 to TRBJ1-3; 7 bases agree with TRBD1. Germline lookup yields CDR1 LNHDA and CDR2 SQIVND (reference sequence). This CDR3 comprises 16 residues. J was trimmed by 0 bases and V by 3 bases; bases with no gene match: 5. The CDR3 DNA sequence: TGTGCCAGTAGTATCTCCGGGACAGCCTCTGGAAACACCATATATTTT. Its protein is CASSISGTASGNTIYF.

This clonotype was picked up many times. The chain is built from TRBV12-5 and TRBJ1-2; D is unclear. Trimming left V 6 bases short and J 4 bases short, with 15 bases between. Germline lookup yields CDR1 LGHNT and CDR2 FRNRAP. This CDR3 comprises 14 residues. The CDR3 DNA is TGTGCTAGTGGCACAGCGGAGTCCCTCTATGGCTACACCTTC. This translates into CASGTAESLYGYTF.

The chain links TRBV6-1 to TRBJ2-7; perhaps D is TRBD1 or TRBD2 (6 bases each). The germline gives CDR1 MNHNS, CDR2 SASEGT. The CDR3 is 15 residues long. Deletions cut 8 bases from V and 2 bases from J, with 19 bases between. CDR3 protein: CASGGNLQGPYEQYF. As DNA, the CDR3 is TGTGCCAGCGGGGGGAATCTACAGGGTCCCTACGAGCAGTACTTC.

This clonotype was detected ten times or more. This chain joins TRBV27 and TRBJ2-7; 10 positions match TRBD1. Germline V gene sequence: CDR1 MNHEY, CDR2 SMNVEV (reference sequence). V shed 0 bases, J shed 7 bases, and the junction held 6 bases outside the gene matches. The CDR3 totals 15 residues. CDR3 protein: CASSLSGTGEGEQYF. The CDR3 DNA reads TGTGCCAGCAGTTTATCGGGGACAGGGGAAGGGGAGCAGTACTTC.

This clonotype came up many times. The CDR3 loop is CASSDRTPNTEAFF. The CDR3 DNA is TGTGCCAGCAGCGACCGGACCCCGAACACTGAAGCTTTCTTT. The chain has TRBV9 and TRBJ1-1, with D unclear. CDR3 length: 14 residues. CDR1 and CDR2 (germline): SGDLS, YYNGEE. Trimming left V 3 bases short and J 1 base short, with 10 bases between.

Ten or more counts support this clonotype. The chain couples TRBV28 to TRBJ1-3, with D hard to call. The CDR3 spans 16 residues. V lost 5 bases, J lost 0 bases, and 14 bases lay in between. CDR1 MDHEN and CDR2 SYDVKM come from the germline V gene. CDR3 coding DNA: TGTGCCAGCAGTCCGTCATACCCTAGCTCTGGAAACACCATATATTTT. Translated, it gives CASSPSYPSSGNTIYF.

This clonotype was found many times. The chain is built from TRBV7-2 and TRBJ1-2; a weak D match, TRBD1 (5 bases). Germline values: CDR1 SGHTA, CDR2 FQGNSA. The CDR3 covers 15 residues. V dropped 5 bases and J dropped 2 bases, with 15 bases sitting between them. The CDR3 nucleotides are TGTGCCAGCAGCCCCAGAGGCGCAGGGAACTATGGCTACACCTTC. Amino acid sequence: CASSPRGAGNYGYTF.

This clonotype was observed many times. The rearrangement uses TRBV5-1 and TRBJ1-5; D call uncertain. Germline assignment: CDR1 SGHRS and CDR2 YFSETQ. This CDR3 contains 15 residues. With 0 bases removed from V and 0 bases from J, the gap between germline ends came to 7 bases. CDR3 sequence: CASSLAGYSNQPQHF. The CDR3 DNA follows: TGCGCCAGCAGCTTGGCTGGTTATAGCAATCAGCCCCAGCATTTT.

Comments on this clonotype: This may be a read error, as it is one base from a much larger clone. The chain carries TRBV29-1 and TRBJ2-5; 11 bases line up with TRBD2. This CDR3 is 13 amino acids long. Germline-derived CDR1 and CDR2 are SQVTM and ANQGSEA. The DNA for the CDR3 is TGCAGCGTTGCTAGCGGGGGGCAAGAGACCAAGTACTTC. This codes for CSVASGGQETKYF.

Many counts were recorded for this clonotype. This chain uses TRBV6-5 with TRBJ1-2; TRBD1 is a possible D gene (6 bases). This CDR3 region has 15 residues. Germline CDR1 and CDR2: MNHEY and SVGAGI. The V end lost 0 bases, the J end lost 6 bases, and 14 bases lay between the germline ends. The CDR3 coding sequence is TGTGCCAGCAGTTACTCGATTGCCAGGGGCCATGGCTACACCTTC. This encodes CASSYSIARGHGYTF.

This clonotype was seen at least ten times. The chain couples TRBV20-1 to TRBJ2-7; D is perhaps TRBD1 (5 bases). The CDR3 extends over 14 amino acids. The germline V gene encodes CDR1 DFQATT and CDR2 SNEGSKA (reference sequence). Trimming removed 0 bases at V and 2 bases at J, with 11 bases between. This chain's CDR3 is CSARDRPRAYEQYF. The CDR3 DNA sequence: TGCAGTGCTAGAGATCGCCCCAGGGCCTACGAGCAGTACTTC.

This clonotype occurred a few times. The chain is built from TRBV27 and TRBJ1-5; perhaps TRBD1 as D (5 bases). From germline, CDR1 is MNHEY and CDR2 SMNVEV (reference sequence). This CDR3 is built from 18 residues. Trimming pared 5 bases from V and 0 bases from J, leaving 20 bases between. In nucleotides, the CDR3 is TGTGCCAGCAGTCCGCTCCTCTCAGGGATTTATAGCAATCAGCCCCAGCATTTT. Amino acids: CASSPLLSGIYSNQPQHF.